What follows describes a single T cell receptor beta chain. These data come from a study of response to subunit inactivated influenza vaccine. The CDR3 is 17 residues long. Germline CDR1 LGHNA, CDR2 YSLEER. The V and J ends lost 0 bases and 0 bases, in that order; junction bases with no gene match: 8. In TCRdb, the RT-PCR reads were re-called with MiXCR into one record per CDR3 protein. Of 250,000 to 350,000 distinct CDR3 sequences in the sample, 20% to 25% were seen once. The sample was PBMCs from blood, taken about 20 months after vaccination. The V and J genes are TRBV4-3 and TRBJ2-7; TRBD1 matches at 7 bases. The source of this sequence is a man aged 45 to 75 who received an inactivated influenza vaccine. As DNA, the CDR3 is TGCGCCAGCAGCCAAGAGACTCTTGACAGGGTCTCCTACGAGCAGTACTTC. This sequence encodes CASSQETLDRVSYEQYF.